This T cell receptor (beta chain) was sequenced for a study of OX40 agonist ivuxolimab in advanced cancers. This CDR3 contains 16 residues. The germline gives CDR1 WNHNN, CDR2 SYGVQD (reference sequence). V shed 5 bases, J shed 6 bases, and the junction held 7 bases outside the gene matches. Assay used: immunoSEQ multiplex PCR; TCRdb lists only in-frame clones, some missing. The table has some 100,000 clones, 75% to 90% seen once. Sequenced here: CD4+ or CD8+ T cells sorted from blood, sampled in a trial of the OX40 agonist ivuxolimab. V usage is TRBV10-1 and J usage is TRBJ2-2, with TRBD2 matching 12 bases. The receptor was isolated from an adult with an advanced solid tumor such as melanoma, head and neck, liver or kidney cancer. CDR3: CASSTRLAGEPGELFF. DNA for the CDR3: TGCGCCAGCAGTACACGACTAGCGGGAGAGCCCGGGGAGCTGTTTTTT.